This T cell receptor (beta chain) was sequenced during a study of blood T cell repertoires in COVID-19. Study in general: Donors in the United States, Italy and Spain gave samples during acute or convalescent COVID-19. PBMCs, B-cell-depleted T cells, or T cells provided the cDNA or gDNA that made up the material.

Original processing notes: Amplification of reference gene primers provided the estimated nucleated cell counts. Measured with immunoSEQ multiplex PCR; TCRdb has only the in-frame clones, and not every one. The DNA was the basis for D and trimming; V, J and clone size are from that table. The sample includes 50,000 to 75,000 clones, roughly 90% seen only once; the top ten take 1.3% to 1.5%. CDR1 is KGHDR and CDR2 is SFDVKD in the germline V gene. This CDR3 spans 17 amino acids. The J segment lost 5 bases and the V segment lost 4 bases, leaving 12 bases of the junction unmatched. The TCR was taken from a man aged 55 to 69 with acute or convalescent COVID-19. The gene calls are TRBV24-1 and TRBJ2-1; 8 bases line up with TRBD1. The sample comprised peripheral blood. The CDR3 loop is CATSDPTPGQGNNEQFF. CDR3 DNA: TGTGCCACCAGTGACCCCACCCCAGGACAGGGTAACAATGAGCAGTTCTTC.